This entry lists 9 T cell receptor beta chains sequenced from one sample in a study of blood T cell repertoires in COVID-19. Clones were read by immunoSEQ multiplex PCR, and TCRdb kept only the in-frame ones, dropping some. The data show some 200,000 clones, with 80% to 90% seen just once and 6.5% to 9% held by the top ten. The specimen sequenced was peripheral blood. These TCRs come from a woman aged 50 to 60 with active or convalescent COVID-19.

This rearrangement joins TRBV6-1 to TRBJ2-5, with 8 nucleotides matching TRBD1. The CDR3 sequence is 18 residues long. With V trimmed by 1 base and J by 4 bases, 14 bases remained unmatched. Per the germline V gene, CDR1 is MNHNS and CDR2 is SASEGT. The CDR3 DNA follows: TGTGCCAGCAGTGAAGAACCCCTGGACAGGGTGTTTTTAGAGACCCAGTACTTC. Its protein is CASSEEPLDRVFLETQYF.

The V and J genes are TRBV11-3 and TRBJ2-3, with D maybe TRBD2 (5 bases). The CDR3 covers 15 residues. Trimming removed 1 base from V and 2 bases from J, with 10 bases in between. The V gene's germline CDR1 is SGHNT and CDR2 YENEEA. The CDR3 here is CASSLGRGFTDTQYF. The CDR3 DNA reads TGTGCCAGCAGCTTAGGTCGGGGATTCACAGATACGCAGTATTTT.

The CDR3 nucleotides read TGTGCCACCAGCGACTGGACTAGTGGATCCTACGAGCAGTACTTC. Protein: CATSDWTSGSYEQYF. The J gene is TRBJ2-7, the V gene TRBV15; 7 bases map to TRBD2. The germline V gene encodes CDR1 LNHNV and CDR2 YYDKDF (reference sequence). The V gene end was trimmed by 5 bases and the J gene end by 1 base; junction bases not matched to a gene: 8. This CDR3 contains 15 residues.

This chain connects TRBV11-2 to TRBJ1-1; TRBD1 is a possible D gene (5 bases). The ends were cut back, 3 bases at V and 1 base at J, with 12 bases in the middle. Looked up from germline, CDR1 is SGHAT and CDR2 is FQNNGV. The CDR3 totals 15 residues. The CDR3 DNA reads as TGTGCCAGCAGCTTGCGGACACCCCAGAACACTGAAGCTTTCTTT. This translates into CASSLRTPQNTEAFF.

The chain is built from TRBV27 and TRBJ1-6; the match to TRBD1 covers 8 bases. V trimming: 4 bases; J trimming: 9 bases; junction bases outside the gene matches: 8. The CDR3 covers 15 residues. CDR1 and CDR2 from the germline V gene are MNHEY and SMNVEV (reference sequence). CDR3 in amino acids: CASSSRTGYGSPLHF. The CDR3 DNA follows: TGTGCCAGCAGTTCCCGGACAGGGTACGGTTCACCCCTCCACTTT.

The V gene is TRBV6-5, the J gene TRBJ2-2, with 8 bases fitting TRBD1. There are 14 residues in the CDR3. Trimming removed 2 bases from V and 4 bases from J; junction bases left unmatched: 0. Germline lookup yields CDR1 MNHEY and CDR2 SVGAGI. The CDR3 DNA is TGTGCCAGCAGTTACACAGGGGGCACCGGGGAGCTGTTTTTT. Protein sequence: CASSYTGGTGELFF.

This chain links TRBV6-4 with TRBJ2-7; 9 bases line up with TRBD2. J gave up 6 bases and V 0 bases, and 9 bases lay outside the gene matches. The CDR3 has 16 amino acids. Germline CDR1 and CDR2: MRHNA and SNTAGT. CDR3 nucleotide sequence: TGTGCCAGCAGTGACTCGATCTCTAGCGGGGATATCGAGCAGTACGTC. Protein sequence: CASSDSISSGDIEQYV.

The chain is built from TRBV27 and TRBJ1-2; a weak D match, TRBD1 (5 bases). CDR1 is MNHEY and CDR2 is SMNVEV in the germline V gene (reference sequence). The CDR3 has 11 residues. V shed 4 bases and J shed 8 bases, with 8 bases lying between them. CDR3: CASSSGLGYTF. Here the CDR3 DNA reads TGTGCCAGCAGTTCAGGGTTAGGCTACACCTTC.

The chain uses TRBV9 and TRBJ1-3; tentative D call: TRBD1 (5 bases). The CDR3 runs to 16 residues. Trimming took 4 bases from V and 0 from J, leaving 14 bases between them. Looked up from germline, CDR1 is SGDLS and CDR2 is YYNGEE. CDR3 DNA sequence: TGTGCCAGCAGCCCAAGCAGGGCGCACTCTGGAAACACCATATATTTT. Protein: CASSPSRAHSGNTIYF.